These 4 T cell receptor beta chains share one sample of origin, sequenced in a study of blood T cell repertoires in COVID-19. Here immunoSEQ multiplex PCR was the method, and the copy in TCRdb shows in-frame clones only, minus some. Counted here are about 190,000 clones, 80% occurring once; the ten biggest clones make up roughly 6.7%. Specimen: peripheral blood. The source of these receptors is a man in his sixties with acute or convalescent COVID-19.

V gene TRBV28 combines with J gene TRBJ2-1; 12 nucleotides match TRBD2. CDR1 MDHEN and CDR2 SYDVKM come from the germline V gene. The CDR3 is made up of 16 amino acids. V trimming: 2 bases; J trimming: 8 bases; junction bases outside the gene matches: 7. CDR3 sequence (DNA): TGTGCCAGCAGTTTAGGGACTAGCGGGTCGTACGATGAGCAGTTCTTC. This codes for CASSLGTSGSYDEQFF.

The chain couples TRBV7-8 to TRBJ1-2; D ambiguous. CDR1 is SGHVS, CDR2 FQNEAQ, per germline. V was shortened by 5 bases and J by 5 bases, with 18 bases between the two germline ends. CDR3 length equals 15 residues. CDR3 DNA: TGTGCCAGCAGCGAAGGGCCAGCCCCGGGATATGGCTACACCTTC. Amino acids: CASSEGPAPGYGYTF.

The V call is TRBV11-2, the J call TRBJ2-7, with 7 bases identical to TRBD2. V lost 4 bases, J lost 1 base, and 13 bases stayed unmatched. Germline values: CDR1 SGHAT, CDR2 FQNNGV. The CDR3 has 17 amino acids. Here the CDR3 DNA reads TGTGCCAGCAGCTCCACCCTTGGACTAGACGAATCCTACGAGCAGTACTTC. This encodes CASSSTLGLDESYEQYF.

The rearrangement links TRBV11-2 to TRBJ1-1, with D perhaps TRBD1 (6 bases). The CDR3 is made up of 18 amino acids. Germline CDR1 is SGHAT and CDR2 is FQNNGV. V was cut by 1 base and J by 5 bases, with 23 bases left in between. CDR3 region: CASSLGRGASGSVTEAFF. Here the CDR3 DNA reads TGTGCCAGCAGCTTAGGTCGGGGGGCGAGTGGCTCTGTTACTGAAGCTTTCTTT.